This TCR beta chain was sequenced in a study of blood T cell repertoires in COVID-19. CDR1 is LGHDT and CDR2 is YNNKEL in the germline V gene (reference sequence). This CDR3 has 13 amino acids. Trimming at V came to 4 bases and at J to 9 bases, leaving 6 bases not matched to a gene. Sequencing was performed with immunoSEQ multiplex PCR; in TCRdb, only in-frame clones are kept and a portion is missing. The profile covers 390,000 or so clones, with 85% to 90% appearing a single time and approximately 1% taken by the ten largest. This rearrangement joins TRBV3-1 (or the pseudogene TRBV3-2) to TRBJ1-1, with TRBD1 identical over 9 bases. The sample comprised PBMCs or T cells enriched from blood (not recorded which). The clonotype comes from a young man who had recovered from COVID-19. Written as DNA, the CDR3 is TGTGCCAGCAGCCTCGACAGGGGGGATAAAGCTTTCTTT. It yields the protein CASSLDRGDKAFF.